Described below is a single T cell receptor (beta chain) sequence and its context. Its antigen is still unknown. This entry is derived from a study of vaccination and CD4 T cells after COVID-19. Sequence data for DNA of cultured CD4+ T cells were generated by the Oncomine TCR Beta short-read assay. TCRdb processed the PCR reads anew with MiXCR; each CDR3 protein has one entry. The table lists about 21,000 distinct CDR3 sequences, 46% of them singletons. V lost 4 bases to trimming and J lost 4 bases; unmatched junction nucleotides: 5. The germline gives CDR1 SGHDN, CDR2 FVKESK. The CDR3 totals 14 residues. Stated time point: late sampling 161 to 241 days after vaccination in a few convalescent patients. Treatment noted: roughly 10-day PBMC culture with coronavirus spike peptide pools or control peptides (ViraFEST assay).

This receptor was obtained from a human donor who had recovered from COVID-19. This chain uses TRBV14 with TRBJ2-7; 9 positions agree with TRBD1. Sequences were derived from CD4+ T cells from blood, cultured in vitro, sampled about 7 months after SARS-CoV-2 vaccination. CDR3 amino acids: CASSRTGTGYEQYF. The CDR3 DNA reads as TGTGCCAGCAGCCGCACCGGGACAGGGTACGAGCAGTACTTC.